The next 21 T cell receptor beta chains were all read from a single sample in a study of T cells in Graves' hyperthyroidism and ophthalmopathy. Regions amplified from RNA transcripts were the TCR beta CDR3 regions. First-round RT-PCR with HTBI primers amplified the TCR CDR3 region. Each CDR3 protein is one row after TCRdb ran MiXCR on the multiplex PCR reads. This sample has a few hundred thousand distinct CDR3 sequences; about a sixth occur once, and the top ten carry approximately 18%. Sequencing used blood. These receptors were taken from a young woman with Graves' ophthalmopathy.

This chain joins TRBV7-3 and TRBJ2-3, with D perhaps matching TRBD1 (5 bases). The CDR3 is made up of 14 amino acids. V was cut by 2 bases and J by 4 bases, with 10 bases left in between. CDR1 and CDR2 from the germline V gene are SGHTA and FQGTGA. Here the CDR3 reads CASSLSTGSDTQYF. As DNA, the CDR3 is TGTGCCAGCAGCTTATCTACAGGCTCAGATACGCAGTATTTT.

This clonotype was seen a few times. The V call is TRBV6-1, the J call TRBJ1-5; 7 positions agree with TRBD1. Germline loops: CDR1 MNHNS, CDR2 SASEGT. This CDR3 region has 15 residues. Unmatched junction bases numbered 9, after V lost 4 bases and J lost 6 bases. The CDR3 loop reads CASSVQGGGSQPQHF. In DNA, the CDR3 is TGTGCCAGCAGTGTACAAGGAGGGGGCAGTCAGCCCCAGCATTTT.

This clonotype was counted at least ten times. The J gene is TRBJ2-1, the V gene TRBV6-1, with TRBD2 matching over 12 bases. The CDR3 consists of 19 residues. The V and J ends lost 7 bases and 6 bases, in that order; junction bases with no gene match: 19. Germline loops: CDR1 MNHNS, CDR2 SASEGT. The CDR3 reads CASIPQGQLGTSGRNEQFF. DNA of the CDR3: TGTGCCAGCATTCCCCAGGGACAGCTTGGGACTAGCGGGCGCAATGAGCAGTTCTTC.

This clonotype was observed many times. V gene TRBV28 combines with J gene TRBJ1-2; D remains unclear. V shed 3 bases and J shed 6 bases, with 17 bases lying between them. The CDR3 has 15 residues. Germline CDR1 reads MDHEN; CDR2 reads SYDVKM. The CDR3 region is CASSFFTSRKDGYTF. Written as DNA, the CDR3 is TGTGCCAGCAGTTTCTTTACATCAAGGAAGGATGGCTACACCTTC.

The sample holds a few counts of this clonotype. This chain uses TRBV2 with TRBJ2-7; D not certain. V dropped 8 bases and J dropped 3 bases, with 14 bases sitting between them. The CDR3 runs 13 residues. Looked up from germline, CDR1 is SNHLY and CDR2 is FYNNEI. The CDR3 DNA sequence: TGTGCCAGCGGAGTGACGACTTTCTACGAGCAGTACTTC. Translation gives CASGVTTFYEQYF.

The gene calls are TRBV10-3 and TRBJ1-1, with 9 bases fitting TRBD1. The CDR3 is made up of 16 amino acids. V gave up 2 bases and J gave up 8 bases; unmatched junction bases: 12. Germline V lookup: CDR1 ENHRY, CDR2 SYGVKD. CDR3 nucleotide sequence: TGTGCCATCAGTGAGCTATCTATTGGGACAGGGCGGGAAGCTTTCTTT. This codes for CAISELSIGTGREAFF.

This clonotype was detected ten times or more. DNA for the CDR3: TGTGCCAGCAGTTTATCACGGGAGCAGTTCTTC. This sequence encodes CASSLSREQFF. This sequence joins TRBV28 and TRBJ2-1; the D is unclear. The CDR3 totals 11 residues. Deletions cut 1 base from V and 10 bases from J, with 5 bases between. Germline V gene sequence: CDR1 MDHEN, CDR2 SYDVKM.

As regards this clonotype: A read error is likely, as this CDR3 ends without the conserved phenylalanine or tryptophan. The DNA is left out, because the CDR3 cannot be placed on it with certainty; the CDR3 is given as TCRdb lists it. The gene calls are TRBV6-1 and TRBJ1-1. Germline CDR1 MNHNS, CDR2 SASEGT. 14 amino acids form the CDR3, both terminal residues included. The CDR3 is CASSGKTLNTEASS.

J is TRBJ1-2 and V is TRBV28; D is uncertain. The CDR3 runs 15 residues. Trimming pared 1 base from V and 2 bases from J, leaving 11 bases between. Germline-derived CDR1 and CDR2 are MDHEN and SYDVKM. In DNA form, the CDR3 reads TGTGCCAGCAGTTTATTCCCCCCGGGAAACTATGGCTACACCTTC. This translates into CASSLFPPGNYGYTF.

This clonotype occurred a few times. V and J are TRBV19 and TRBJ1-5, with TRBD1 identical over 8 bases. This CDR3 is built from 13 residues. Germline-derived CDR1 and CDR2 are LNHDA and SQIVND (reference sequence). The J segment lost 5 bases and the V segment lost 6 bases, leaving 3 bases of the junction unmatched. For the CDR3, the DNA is TGTGCCAGTAGCCGGACAGGGTATCAGCCCCAGCATTTT. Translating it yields CASSRTGYQPQHF.

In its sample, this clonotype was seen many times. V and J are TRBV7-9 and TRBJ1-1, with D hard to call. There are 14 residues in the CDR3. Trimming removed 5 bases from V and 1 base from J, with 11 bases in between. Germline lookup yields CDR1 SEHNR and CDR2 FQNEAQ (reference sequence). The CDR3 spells CASSLPLGNTEAFF. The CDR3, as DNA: TGTGCCAGCAGCCTGCCCCTTGGGAACACTGAAGCTTTCTTT. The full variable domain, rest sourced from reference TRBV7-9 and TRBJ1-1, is DTGVSQNPRHKITKRGQNVTFRCDPISEHNRLYWYRQTLGQGPEFLTYFQNEAQLEKSRLLSDRFSAERPKGSFSTLEIQRTEQGDSAMYLCASSLPLGNTEAFFGQGTRLTVV.

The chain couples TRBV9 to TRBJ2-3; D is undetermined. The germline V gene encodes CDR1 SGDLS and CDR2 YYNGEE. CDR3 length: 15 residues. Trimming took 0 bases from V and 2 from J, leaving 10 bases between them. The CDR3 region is CASSVGGRFTDTQYF. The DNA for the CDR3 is TGTGCCAGCAGCGTAGGAGGCAGATTCACAGATACGCAGTATTTT. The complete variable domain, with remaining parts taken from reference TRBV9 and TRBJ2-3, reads DSGVTQTPKHLITATGQRVTLRCSPRSGDLSVYWYQQSLDQGLQFLIQYYNGEERAKGNILERFSAQQFPDLHSELNLSSLELGDSALYFCASSVGGRFTDTQYFGPGTRLTVL.

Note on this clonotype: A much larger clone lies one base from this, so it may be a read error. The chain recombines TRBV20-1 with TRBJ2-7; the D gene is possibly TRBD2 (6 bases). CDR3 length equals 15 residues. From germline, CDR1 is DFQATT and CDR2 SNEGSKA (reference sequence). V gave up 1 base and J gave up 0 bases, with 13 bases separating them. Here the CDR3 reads CSARATNGSSYEQYF. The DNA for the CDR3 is TGCAGTGCTAGAGCGACTAACGGGAGCTCCTACGAGCAGTACTTC.

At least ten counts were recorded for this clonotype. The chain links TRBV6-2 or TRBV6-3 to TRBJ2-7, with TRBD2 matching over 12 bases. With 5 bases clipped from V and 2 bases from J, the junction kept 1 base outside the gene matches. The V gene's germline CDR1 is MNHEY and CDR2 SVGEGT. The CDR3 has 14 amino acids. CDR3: CASSTSGRPYEQYF. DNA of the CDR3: TGTGCCAGCAGTACTAGCGGGAGGCCCTACGAGCAGTACTTC.

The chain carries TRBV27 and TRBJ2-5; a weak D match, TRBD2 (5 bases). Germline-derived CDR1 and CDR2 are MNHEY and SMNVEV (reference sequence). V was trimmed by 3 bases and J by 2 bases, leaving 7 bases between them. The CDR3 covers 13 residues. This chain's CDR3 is CASSFGEQETQYF. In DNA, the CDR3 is TGTGCCAGCAGTTTCGGGGAACAAGAGACCCAGTACTTC.

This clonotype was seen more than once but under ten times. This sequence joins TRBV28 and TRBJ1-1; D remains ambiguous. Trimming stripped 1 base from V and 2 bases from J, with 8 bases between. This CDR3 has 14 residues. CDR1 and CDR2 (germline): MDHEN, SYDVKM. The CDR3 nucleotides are TGTGCCAGCAGTTTATACGGCACCAACACTGAAGCTTTCTTT. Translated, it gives CASSLYGTNTEAFF.

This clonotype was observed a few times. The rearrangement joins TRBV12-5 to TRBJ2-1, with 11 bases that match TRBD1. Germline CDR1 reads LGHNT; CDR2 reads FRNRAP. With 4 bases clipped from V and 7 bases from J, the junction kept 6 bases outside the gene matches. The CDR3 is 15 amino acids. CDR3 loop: CASGYRDRGTNEQFF. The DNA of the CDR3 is TGTGCTAGTGGTTATAGGGACAGGGGGACTAATGAGCAGTTCTTC. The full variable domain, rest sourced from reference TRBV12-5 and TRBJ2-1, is DARVTQTPRHKVTEMGQEVTMRCQPILGHNTVFWYRQTMMQGLELLAYFRNRAPLDDSGMPKDRFSAEMPDATLATLKIQPSEPRDSAVYFCASGYRDRGTNEQFFGPGTRLTVL.

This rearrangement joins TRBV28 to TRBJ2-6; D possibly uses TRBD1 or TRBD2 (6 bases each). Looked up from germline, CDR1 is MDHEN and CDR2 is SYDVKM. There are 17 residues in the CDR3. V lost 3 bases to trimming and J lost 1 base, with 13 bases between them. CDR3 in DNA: TGTGCCAGCAGTTTTAGTCCGGGGGCGTCTGGGGCCAACGTCCTGACTTTC. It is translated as CASSFSPGASGANVLTF.

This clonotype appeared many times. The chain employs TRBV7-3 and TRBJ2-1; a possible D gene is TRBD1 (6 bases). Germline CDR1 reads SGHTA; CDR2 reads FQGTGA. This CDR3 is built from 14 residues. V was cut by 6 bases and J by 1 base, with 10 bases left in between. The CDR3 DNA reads TGTGCCAGCAGATCTGGGACATCCTACAATGAGCAGTTCTTC. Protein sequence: CASRSGTSYNEQFF. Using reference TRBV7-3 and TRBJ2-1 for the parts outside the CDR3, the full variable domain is GAGVSQTPSNKVTEKGKYVELRCDPISGHTALYWYRQSLGQGPEFLIYFQGTGAADDSGLPNDRFFAVRPEGSVSTLKIQRTERGDSAVYLCASRSGTSYNEQFFGPGTRLTVL.

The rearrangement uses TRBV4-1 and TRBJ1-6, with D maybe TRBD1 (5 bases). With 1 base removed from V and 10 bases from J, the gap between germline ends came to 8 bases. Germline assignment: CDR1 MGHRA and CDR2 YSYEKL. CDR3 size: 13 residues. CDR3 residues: CASSQAGGSPLHF. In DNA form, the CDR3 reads TGCGCCAGCAGCCAAGCGGGGGGGTCACCCCTCCACTTT.

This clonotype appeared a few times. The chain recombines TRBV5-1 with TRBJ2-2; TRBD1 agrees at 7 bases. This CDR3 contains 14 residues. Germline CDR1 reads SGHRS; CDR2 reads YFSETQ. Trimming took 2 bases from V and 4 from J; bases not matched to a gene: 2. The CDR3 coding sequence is TGCGCCAGCAGCTTCAGGGGGACCACCGGGGAGCTGTTTTTT. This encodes CASSFRGTTGELFF.